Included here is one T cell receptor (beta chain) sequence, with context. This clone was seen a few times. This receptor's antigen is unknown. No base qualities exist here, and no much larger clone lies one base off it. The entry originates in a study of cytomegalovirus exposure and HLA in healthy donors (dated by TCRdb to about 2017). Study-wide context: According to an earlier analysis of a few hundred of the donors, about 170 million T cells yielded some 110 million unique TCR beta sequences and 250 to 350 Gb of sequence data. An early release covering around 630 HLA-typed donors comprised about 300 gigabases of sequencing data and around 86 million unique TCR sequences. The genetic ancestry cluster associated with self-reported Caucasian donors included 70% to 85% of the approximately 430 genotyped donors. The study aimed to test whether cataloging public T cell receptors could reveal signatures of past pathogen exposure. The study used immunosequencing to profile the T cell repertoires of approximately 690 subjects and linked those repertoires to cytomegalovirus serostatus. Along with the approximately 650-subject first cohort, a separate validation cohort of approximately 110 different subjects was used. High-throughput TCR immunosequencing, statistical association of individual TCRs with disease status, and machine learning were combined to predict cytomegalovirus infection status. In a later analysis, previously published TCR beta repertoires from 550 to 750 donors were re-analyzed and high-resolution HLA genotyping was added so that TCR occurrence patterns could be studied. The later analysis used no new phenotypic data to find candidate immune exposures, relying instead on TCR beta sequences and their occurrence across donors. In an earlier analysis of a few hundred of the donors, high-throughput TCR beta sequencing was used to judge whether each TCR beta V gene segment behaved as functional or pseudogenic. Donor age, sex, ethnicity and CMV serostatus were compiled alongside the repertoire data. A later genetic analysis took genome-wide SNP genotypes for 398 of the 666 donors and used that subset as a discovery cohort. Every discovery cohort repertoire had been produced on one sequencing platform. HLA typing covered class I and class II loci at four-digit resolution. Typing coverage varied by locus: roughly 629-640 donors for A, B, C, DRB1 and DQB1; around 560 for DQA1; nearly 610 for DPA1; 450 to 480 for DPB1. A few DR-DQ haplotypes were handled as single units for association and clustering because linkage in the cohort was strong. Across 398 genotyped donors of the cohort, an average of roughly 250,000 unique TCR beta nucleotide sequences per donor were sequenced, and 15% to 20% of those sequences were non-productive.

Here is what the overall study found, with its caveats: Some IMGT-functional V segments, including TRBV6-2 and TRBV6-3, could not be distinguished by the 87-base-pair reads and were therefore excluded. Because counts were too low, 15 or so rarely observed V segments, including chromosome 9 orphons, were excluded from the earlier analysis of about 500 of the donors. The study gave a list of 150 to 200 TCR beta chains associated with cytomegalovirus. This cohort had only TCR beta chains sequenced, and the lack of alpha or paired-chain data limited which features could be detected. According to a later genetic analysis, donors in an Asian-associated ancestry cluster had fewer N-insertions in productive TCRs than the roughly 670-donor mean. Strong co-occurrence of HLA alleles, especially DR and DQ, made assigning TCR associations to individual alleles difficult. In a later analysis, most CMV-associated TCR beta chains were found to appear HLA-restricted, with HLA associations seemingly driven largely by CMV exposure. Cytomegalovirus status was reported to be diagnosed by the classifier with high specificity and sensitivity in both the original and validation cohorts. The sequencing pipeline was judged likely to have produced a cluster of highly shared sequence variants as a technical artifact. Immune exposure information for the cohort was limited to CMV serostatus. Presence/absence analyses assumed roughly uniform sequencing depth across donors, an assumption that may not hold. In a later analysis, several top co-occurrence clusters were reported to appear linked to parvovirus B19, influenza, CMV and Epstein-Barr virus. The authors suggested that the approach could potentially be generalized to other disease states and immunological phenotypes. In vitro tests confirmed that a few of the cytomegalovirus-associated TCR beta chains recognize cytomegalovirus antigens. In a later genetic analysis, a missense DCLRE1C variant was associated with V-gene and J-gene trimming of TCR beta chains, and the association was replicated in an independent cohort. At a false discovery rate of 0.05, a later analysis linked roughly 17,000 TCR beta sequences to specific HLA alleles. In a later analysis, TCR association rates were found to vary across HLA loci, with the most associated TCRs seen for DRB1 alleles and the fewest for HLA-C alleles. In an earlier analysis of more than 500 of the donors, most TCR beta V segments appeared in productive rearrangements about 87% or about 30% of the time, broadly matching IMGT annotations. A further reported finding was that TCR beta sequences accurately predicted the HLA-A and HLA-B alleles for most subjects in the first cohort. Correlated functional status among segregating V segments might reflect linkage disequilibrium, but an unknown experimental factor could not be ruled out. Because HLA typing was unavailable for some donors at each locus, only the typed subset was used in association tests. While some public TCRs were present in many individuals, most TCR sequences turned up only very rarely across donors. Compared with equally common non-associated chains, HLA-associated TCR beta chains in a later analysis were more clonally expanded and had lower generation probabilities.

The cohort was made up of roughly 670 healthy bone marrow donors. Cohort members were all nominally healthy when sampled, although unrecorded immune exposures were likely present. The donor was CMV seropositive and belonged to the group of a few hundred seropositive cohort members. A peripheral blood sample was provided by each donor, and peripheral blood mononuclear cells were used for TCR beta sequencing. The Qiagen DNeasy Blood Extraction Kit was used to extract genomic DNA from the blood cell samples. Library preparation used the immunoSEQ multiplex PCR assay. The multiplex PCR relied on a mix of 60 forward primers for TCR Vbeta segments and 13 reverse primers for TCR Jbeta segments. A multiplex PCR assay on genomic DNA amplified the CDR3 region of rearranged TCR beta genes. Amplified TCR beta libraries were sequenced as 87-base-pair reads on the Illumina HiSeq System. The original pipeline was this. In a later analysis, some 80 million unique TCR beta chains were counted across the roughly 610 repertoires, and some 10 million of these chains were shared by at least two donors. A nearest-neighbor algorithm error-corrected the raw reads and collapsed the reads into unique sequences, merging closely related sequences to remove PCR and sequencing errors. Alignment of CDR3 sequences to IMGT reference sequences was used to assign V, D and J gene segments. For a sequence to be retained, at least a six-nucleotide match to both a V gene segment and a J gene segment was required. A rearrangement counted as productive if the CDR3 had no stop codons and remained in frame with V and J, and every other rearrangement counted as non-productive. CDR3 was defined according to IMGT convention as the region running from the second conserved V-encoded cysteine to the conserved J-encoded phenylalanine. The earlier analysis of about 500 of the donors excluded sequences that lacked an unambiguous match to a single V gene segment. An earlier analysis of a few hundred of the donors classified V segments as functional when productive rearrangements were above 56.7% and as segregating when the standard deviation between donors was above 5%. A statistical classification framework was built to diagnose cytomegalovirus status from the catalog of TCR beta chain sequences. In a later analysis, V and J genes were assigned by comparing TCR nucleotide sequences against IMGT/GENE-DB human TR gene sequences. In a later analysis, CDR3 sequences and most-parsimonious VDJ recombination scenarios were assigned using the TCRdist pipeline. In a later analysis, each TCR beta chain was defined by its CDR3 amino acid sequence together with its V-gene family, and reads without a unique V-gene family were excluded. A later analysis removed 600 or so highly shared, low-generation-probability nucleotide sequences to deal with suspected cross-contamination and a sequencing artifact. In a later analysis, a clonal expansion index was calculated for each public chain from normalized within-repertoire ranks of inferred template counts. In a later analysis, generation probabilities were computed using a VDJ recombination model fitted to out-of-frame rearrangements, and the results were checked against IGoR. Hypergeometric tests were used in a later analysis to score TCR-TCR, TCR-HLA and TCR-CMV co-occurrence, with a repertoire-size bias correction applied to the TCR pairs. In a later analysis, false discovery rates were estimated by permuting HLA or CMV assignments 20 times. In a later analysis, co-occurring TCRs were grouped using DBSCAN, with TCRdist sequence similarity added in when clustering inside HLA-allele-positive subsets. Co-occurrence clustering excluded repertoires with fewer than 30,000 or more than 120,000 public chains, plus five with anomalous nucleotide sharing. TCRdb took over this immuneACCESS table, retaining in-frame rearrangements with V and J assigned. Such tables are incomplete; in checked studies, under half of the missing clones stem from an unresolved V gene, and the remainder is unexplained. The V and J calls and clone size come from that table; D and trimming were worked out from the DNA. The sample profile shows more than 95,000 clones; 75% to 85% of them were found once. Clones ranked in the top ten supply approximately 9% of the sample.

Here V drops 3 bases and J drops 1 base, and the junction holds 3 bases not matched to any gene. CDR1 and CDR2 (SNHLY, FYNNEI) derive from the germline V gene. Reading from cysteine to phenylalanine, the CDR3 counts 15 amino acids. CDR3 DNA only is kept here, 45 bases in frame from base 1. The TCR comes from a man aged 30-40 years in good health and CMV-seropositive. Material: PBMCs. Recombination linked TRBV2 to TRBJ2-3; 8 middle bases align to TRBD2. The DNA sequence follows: TGTGCCAGCAGTGAGGGGCGGGGGGGCACAGATACGCAGTATTTT. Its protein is CASSEGRGGTDTQYF.